The subject of this entry is one T cell receptor (beta chain). As yet, its antigen is unknown. The data originate from a study of PD-1 blockade in classical Hodgkin lymphoma. General study results and limits: TCR diversity in CD4+, not CD8+, cells rose significantly by C4D1. Baseline diversity resembling that of newly diagnosed patients was seen in complete responders. Before treatment, TCR diversity in newly diagnosed patients was reportedly lower than in healthy donors.

V dropped 3 bases and J dropped 6 bases, with 14 bases sitting between them. Germline loops: CDR1 MNHEY, CDR2 SMNVEV (reference sequence). The CDR3 runs to 14 residues. The time point: cycle 4 day 1 (C4D1), after 6 weeks of nivolumab. All trial patients relapsed after autologous stem cell transplantation. Thawed PBMCs were the source of CD8+ T cells, obtained through magnetic negative selection. Each best response was a complete response, a partial response or progressive disease. Profiling relied on immunoSEQ multiplex PCR, and the TCRdb table lists in-frame clones only, not all of them. The sample records more than 9,500 clones, approximately 85% being singletons.

Material: CD8+ T cells from blood, obtained before the fourth cycle of nivolumab. The TCR was taken from a human donor with classical Hodgkin lymphoma. The donor label of this sample is uncertain. The J gene is TRBJ2-5, the V gene TRBV27; D may be TRBD2 (5 bases). The CDR3 sequence: CASSFEGSVKTQYF. Written as DNA, the CDR3 is TGTGCCAGCAGTTTCGAGGGTAGCGTGAAGACCCAGTACTTC.